This T cell receptor beta chain was profiled in a study of beta chain features in type 1 diabetes. Reverse transcription of all isolated RNA meant that expressed TCRB transcripts were sequenced. The table came from immunoSEQ multiplex PCR; TCRdb's copy has only in-frame clones and leaves some out. Seen here are about 620,000 clones, roughly a sixth observed once, and the top ten hold around 0.095%. Deletions cut 5 bases from V and 0 bases from J, with 21 bases between. CDR3 size: 18 residues. Germline V lookup: CDR1 SGHDT, CDR2 YYEEEE. This clone appeared a few times. The sample was naive CD4+ T cells from blood. The chain recombines TRBV5-6 with TRBJ2-4, with D possibly called TRBD1 or TRBD2 (5 bases each). The TCR was taken from a man aged 18 to 30 in good health. CDR3 sequence (DNA): TGTGCCAGCAGTCTGGGGCATGTAGCGTTCGAAGCCAAAAACATTCAGTACTTC. Its translation is CASSLGHVAFEAKNIQYF.